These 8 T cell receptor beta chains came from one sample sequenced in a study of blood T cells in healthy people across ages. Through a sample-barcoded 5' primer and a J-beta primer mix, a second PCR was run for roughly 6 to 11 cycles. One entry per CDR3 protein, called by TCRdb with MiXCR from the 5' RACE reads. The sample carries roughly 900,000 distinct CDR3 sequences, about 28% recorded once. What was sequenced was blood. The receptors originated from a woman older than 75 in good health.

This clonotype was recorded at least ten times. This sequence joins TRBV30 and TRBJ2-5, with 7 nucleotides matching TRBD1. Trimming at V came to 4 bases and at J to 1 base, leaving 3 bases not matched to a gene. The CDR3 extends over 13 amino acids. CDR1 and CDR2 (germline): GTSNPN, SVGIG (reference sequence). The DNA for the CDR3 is TGTGCCTGGAAGACAGGGACCCAAGAGACCCAGTACTTC. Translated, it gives CAWKTGTQETQYF.

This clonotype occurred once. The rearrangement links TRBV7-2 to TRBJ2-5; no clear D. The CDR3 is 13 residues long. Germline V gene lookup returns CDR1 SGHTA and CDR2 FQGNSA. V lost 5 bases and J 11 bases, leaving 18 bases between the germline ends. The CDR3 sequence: CASSPRRASRQYF. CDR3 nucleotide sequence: TGTGCCAGCAGCCCCAGAAGGGCTAGTCGGCAGTACTTC.

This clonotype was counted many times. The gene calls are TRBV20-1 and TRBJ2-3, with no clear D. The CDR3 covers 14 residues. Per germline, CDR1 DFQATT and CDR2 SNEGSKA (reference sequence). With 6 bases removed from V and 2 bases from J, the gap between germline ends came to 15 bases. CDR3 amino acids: CSATLDSDTDTQYF. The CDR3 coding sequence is TGCAGTGCCACCTTGGATTCTGACACAGATACGCAGTATTTT.

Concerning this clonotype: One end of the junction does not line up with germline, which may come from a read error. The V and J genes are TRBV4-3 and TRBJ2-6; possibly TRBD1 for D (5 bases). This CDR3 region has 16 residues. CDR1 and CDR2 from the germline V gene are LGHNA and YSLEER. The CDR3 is CASSQGYSSGANVPTF. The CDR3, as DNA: TGCGCCAGCAGCCAAGGCTACAGCTCTGGGGCCAACGTCCCGACTTTC.

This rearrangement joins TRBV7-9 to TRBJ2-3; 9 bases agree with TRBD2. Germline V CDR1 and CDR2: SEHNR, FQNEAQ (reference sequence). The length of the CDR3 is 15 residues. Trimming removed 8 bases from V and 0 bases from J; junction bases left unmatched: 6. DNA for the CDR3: TGTGCCAGCGGAGTAGCGGGGGCCAGCACAGATACGCAGTATTTT. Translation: CASGVAGASTDTQYF.

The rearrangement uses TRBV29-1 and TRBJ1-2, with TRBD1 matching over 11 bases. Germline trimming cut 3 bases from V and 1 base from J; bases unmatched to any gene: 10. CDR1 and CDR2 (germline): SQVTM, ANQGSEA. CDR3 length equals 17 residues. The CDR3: CSVDLRDRGYLNYGYTF. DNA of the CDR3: TGCAGCGTTGATTTACGGGACAGGGGGTATCTTAACTATGGCTACACCTTC. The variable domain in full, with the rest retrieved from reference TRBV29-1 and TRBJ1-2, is SAVISQKPSRDICQRGTSLTIQCQVDSQVTMMFWYRQQPGQSLTLIATANQGSEATYESGFVIDKFPISRPNLTFSTLTVSNMSPEDSSIYLCSVDLRDRGYLNYGYTFGSGTRLTVV.

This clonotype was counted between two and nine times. The CDR3, as DNA: TGCAGTGCTAGAGATACCGGGACGGATAATTCACCCCTCCACTTT. It encodes CSARDTGTDNSPLHF. The chain joins TRBV20-1 to TRBJ1-6, with D perhaps TRBD1 (5 bases). The CDR3 has 15 residues. CDR1 DFQATT and CDR2 SNEGSKA come from the germline V gene (reference sequence). V dropped 0 bases and J dropped 5 bases, with 11 bases sitting between them.

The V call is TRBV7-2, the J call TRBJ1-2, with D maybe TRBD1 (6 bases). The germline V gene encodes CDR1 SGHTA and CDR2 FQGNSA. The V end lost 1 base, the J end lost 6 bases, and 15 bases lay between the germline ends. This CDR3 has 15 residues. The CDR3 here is CASSLVMDRAHGYTF. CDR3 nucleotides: TGTGCCAGCAGCTTAGTCATGGACAGAGCCCATGGCTACACCTTC.